A single sample gave rise to the 17 T cell receptor beta chains below, sequenced in a study of tumor-infiltrating lymphocytes in primary liver carcinoma. Constant-region priming of about 520 ng total RNA yielded TCR beta cDNA. Amplification in three nested multiplex PCR rounds with slightly modified ARM-PCR gave rise to TCR beta libraries. PCR rounds one and two used TRBV1-TRBV30 forward primers with a C-beta reverse primer for 10 cycles each. MiXCR, applied by TCRdb to the multiplex PCR reads, yields one record per CDR3 protein. The table lists some 120,000 distinct CDR3 sequences, around 64% of them singletons. Investigators took RNA and DNA out together from 20-30 mg of unsorted bulk tissue. Sequencing input: liver tumor tissue from sampling region 3. The sample's subset: tumor region T3, left-lateral pole. Receptors originate from a woman aged 60-75 years with primary liver carcinoma and hepatitis B virus infection.

For this clonotype: A junction end diverges from the germline sequence, so it may reflect a read error. This chain uses TRBV20-1 with TRBJ2-3, with no clear D. The J call may be mistaken, given a closer DNA end match to TRBJ1-5. In germline, CDR1 is DFQATT, CDR2 SNEGSKA (reference sequence). This CDR3 contains 13 residues. As DNA, the CDR3 is TGCAATGCTAGTATCGCTGCACGAGATACTCAGCATTTT. Amino acids: CNASIAARDTQHF.

A remark on this clonotype: Germline is not matched at one junction end, which may reflect a read error. This rearrangement joins TRBV11-2 to TRBJ2-5; the match to TRBD2 covers 9 bases. There are 16 residues in the CDR3. Germline CDR1 is SGHAT and CDR2 is FQNNGV. In DNA, the CDR3 is TGTGCCAGCAGCTACTACGGTGGTAGCGGGAGAGAGACCCAGTATTTC. It yields the protein CASSYYGGSGRETQYF.

The rearrangement links TRBV11-1 to TRBJ2-7, with TRBD1 as a possible D gene (5 bases). The CDR3 is made up of 11 amino acids. Germline V gives CDR1 SGHAT, CDR2 FQDESV (reference sequence). V was shortened by 4 bases and J by 13 bases, with 14 bases between the two germline ends. The CDR3 DNA follows: TGTGCCAGCAGCTCCGGACATGTACTATACTTC. It is translated as CASSSGHVLYF.

The V gene is TRBV5-1, the J gene TRBJ2-7, with 9 positions matching TRBD1. Germline V lookup: CDR1 SGHRS, CDR2 YFSETQ. V dropped 7 bases and J dropped 2; count of bases not matched to a gene: 13. The CDR3 loop spans 16 amino acids. CDR3 in DNA: TGCGCCAGCTGCGATGTTCCCCGGGACAGGGCCTACGAGCAGTACTTC. As protein: CASCDVPRDRAYEQYF.

Note on this clonotype: This CDR3 is missing its conserved last phenylalanine or tryptophan, likely due to a read error. The rearrangement uses TRBV6-2 or TRBV6-3 and TRBJ2-1; 10 bases are a match to TRBD2. The CDR3 is made up of 17 amino acids. Germline assignment: CDR1 MNHEY and CDR2 SVGEGT. CDR3 DNA: TGCGCCAGCAGTACCACCTTTAGCGGGAGGTCTTACAATGAGCAGTTCTAC. It yields the protein CASSTTFSGRSYNEQFY.

CDR3 bases: TGTGCCAGTAGTAACCGGGACAGGGCAGCCGAGCAGTACTTC. Its protein is CASSNRDRAAEQYF. V usage is TRBV19 and J usage is TRBJ2-7; 9 nucleotides line up with TRBD1. CDR1 and CDR2 (germline): LNHDA, SQIVND (reference sequence). Unmatched junction bases numbered 7, after V lost 4 bases and J lost 6 bases. The CDR3 spans 14 residues.

The CDR3: CSARPGGNERFF. The DNA for the CDR3 is TGCAGCGCCCGACCCGGCGGCAATGAACGGTTCTTC. The V gene is TRBV29-1, the J gene TRBJ2-1; D is uncertain. This CDR3 is 12 amino acids long. The germline V gene has CDR1 SQVTM and CDR2 ANQGSEA. V was clipped by 7 bases and J by 15 bases, with 22 bases between them.

This clonotype is termed medium-sized. This chain links TRBV11-2 with TRBJ2-7, with D unresolved. The CDR3 runs 11 residues. V was clipped by 5 bases and J by 3 bases, with 5 bases between them. In germline, CDR1 is SGHAT, CDR2 FQNNGV. DNA for the CDR3: TGTGCCAGCAGCCCGGACTACGAGCAGTACTTC. This sequence encodes CASSPDYEQYF.

A remark on this clonotype: A read error is possible here, since a much larger clone lies one base away. The chain has TRBV5-1 and TRBJ1-2; weak D call: TRBD1 (6 bases). The length of the CDR3 is 12 residues. With 6 bases removed from V and 7 bases from J, the gap between germline ends came to 13 bases. Germline V gene data show CDR1 as SGHRS and CDR2 as YFSETQ. CDR3 amino acids: CASNRTDSGYTF. The CDR3 DNA reads TGCGCCAGCAACAGAACGGACAGTGGCTACACCTTC.

This clonotype was seen many times. V gene TRBV7-9 combines with J gene TRBJ2-1; D is unclear. CDR1 and CDR2 (germline): SEHNR, FQNEAQ (reference sequence). V was cut by 8 bases and J by 5 bases, with 13 bases left in between. The CDR3 is 13 amino acids. This CDR3 reads CASVFIGDNEQFF. The CDR3, as DNA: TGTGCCAGCGTCTTCATCGGAGACAATGAGCAGTTCTTC.

As for this clonotype: The germline gene is not matched at one end of the junction; a read error may be the cause. The chain employs TRBV11-3 and TRBJ2-3; D perhaps matches TRBD2 (6 bases). Germline-derived CDR1 and CDR2 are SGHNT and YENEEA. CDR3 length equals 13 residues. CDR3 sequence reads: CANSPGGADTQYF. The CDR3 coding sequence is TGTGCCAACAGCCCTGGCGGGGCAGATACGCAGTATTTT.

The chain carries TRBV6-4 and TRBJ2-2; a possible D gene is TRBD1 (5 bases). In germline, CDR1 is MRHNA, CDR2 SNTAGT. V was shortened by 1 base and J by 3 bases, with 6 bases between the two germline ends. The CDR3 has 14 residues. This chain's CDR3 is CASSDWGDTGELFF. DNA of the CDR3: TGTGCCAGCAGTGACTGGGGCGACACCGGGGAGCTGTTTTTT.

A single count supports this clonotype. The conserved final phenylalanine or tryptophan is absent from the CDR3, which likely points to a read error. The rearrangement joins TRBV11-1 to TRBJ2-2; D ambiguous. CDR3 length equals 14 residues. Germline CDR1 is SGHAT and CDR2 is FQDESV (reference sequence). The CDR3 region has the DNA TGTGCCAGCAGGCCGAGCCTTGACACTGGGGAGCTGTTTCTT. Amino acid sequence: CASRPSLDTGELFL.

On this clonotype: A junction end diverges from the germline sequence, so it may reflect a read error. The rearrangement links TRBV6-5 to TRBJ2-7; tentative D call: TRBD1 (6 bases). This CDR3 comprises 15 residues. Per the germline V gene, CDR1 is MNHEY and CDR2 is SVGAGI. The chain's CDR3 is CDSSYSGDMDYEQYF. The CDR3 nucleotides are TGTGACAGCAGTTACTCAGGGGACATGGACTACGAGCAGTACTTC.

Comment on this clonotype: A read error is likely, as this CDR3 ends without the conserved phenylalanine or tryptophan. The chain carries TRBV6-5 and TRBJ1-5, with 8 bases fitting TRBD1. This CDR3 has 14 residues. Germline lookup yields CDR1 MNHEY and CDR2 SVGAGI. CDR3 bases: TGTCCCAGCGGCCGGACAGGGAGCAATCAGCCCCAGCATATT. It yields the protein CPSGRTGSNQPQHI.

Comment on this clonotype: A read error may be the cause here, since a much bigger clone is one base away. The CDR3 does not end in the conserved phenylalanine or tryptophan, so this is likely a read error. V is TRBV5-1 and J is TRBJ2-1; 16 bases map to TRBD2. The CDR3 consists of 15 residues. V shed 4 bases and J 8 bases; nucleotides not matched to a gene: 3. The V gene's germline CDR1 is SGHRS and CDR2 YFSETQ. The CDR3, as DNA: TGCGCCAGCAGCCAGGGACTAGCGGGAGGGGATGAGCAGTTCTCC. This codes for CASSQGLAGGDEQFS.

The table lists this clonotype with a count of one. The junction does not match germline at one end; this may be a read error. V is TRBV11-3 and J is TRBJ2-5; possible D gene TRBD1, 6 bases. Germline V CDR1 and CDR2: SGHNT, YENEEA. This CDR3 contains 14 residues. CDR3 sequence (DNA): TGTACCAGCAGCTTAGGCGCAGGGGAAGAGACCCAGTACTTC. It specifies CTSSLGAGEETQYF.